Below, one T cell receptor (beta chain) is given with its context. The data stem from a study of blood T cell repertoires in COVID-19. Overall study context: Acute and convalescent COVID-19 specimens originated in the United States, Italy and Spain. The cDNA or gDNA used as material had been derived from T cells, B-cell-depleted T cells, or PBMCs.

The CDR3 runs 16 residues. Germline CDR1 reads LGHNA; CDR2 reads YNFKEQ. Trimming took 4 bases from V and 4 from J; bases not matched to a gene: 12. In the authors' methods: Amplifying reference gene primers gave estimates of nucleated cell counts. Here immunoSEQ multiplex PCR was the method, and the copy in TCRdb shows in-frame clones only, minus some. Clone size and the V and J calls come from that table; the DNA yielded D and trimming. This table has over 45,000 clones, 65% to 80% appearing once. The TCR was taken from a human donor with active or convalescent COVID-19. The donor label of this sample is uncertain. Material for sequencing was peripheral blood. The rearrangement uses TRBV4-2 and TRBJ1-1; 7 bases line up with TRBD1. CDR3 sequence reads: CASSPPEQGITTEAFF. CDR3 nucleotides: TGTGCCAGCAGCCCACCAGAACAGGGGATCACCACTGAAGCTTTCTTT.